This is a list of T cell receptor beta chains from one sample in a study of T-cell reconstitution after alpha-beta-depleted transplantation in children. TCRdb independently ran MiXCR on the PCR reads; one entry per CDR3 protein. The sample has about 300,000 distinct CDR3 sequences; around 10% are singletons. The sequencing here drew on PBMCs, taken before TCRalphabeta/CD19-depleted stem cell transplant. All receptors come from a boy younger than two with acute myeloid leukemia, due to receive a stem cell transplant. Each CDR3 is given with its conserved first and last residue. D genes are given only for firm matches. Clone size is shown for a subset of rows, as once, few, many or a class of expanded clone.

j_gene | v_gene | d_gene | abundance | CDR3aa | CDR3nt
TRBJ1-5 | TRBV2 | TRBD1 | many | CASSRTGGVQPQHF | TGTGCCAGCAGTCGGACAGGGGGTGTTCAGCCCCAGCATTTT
TRBJ2-5 | TRBV5-1 | NA | many | CASSLAGRVSETQYF | TGCGCCAGCAGCTTGGCCGGACGAGTCTCAGAGACCCAGTACTTC
TRBJ2-7 | TRBV11-2 | NA | many | CASSLDWGARAYEQYF | TGTGCCAGCAGCTTAGATTGGGGAGCTCGAGCCTACGAGCAGTACTTC
TRBJ1-2 | TRBV28 | NA | many | CASSFSEGDGYTF | TGTGCCAGCAGTTTTTCGGAAGGGGATGGCTACACCTTC
TRBJ2-7 | TRBV7-9 | TRBD2 | many | CASSANPGLAGQSSYEQYF | TGTGCCAGCAGCGCCAACCCTGGACTAGCGGGCCAGAGCTCCTACGAGCAGTACTTC
TRBJ2-7 | TRBV7-8 | NA | NA | CASSLDRDLLSYEQYF | TGTGCCAGCAGCTTAGACCGCGATCTTCTCTCCTACGAGCAGTACTTC
TRBJ2-3 | TRBV6-1 | NA | many | CASSERTVPTDTQYF | TGTGCCAGCAGTGAAAGGACAGTGCCTACAGATACGCAGTATTTT
TRBJ2-2 | TRBV10-3 | TRBD1 | many | CAIRQGAEAGELFF | TGTGCCATCAGACAGGGGGCTGAAGCCGGGGAGCTGTTTTTT
TRBJ1-1 | TRBV7-9 | NA | many | CASSLVGANTEAFF | TGTGCCAGCAGCTTAGTAGGGGCGAACACTGAAGCTTTCTTT
TRBJ2-7 | TRBV15 | NA | few | CATSPRGPYEQYF | TGTGCCACCAGCCCCAGGGGACCCTACGAGCAGTACTTC
TRBJ1-2 | TRBV2 | TRBD1 | few | CASTGTGRSESYGYTF | TGTGCCAGCACAGGGACAGGGAGGTCGGAAAGCTATGGCTACACCTTC
TRBJ1-1 | TRBV7-2 | TRBD1 | many | CASSLRGQGAEAFF | TGTGCCAGCAGCTTACGGGGACAGGGAGCTGAAGCTTTCTTT
TRBJ1-1 | TRBV11-2 | NA | many | CASSLMGASTEAFF | TGTGCCAGCAGCTTAATGGGGGCAAGCACTGAAGCTTTCTTT
TRBJ1-2 | TRBV20-1 | NA | many | CSASGERLYGYTF | TGCAGTGCTTCCGGAGAACGACTTTATGGCTACACCTTC
TRBJ2-7 | TRBV2 | TRBD2 | few | CASSVSGGAYEQYF | TGTGCCAGCAGTGTTAGCGGGGGGGCCTACGAGCAGTACTTC
TRBJ2-7 | TRBV11-1 | TRBD2 | NA | CASSLAPSGGLSSYEQYF | TGTGCCAGCAGCTTAGCCCCTAGCGGGGGCCTGAGCTCCTACGAGCAGTACTTC
TRBJ2-5 | TRBV7-2 | TRBD2 | NA | CASSLAGLAGGGRETQYF | TGTGCCAGCAGCTTAGCGGGACTAGCGGGAGGAGGACGAGAGACCCAGTACTTC
TRBJ2-3 | TRBV7-9 | NA | NA | CASSPGGGSLTDTQYF | TGTGCCAGCAGCCCTGGGGGCGGGAGCCTCACAGATACGCAGTATTTT
TRBJ1-1 | TRBV3-1 | NA | few | CASRLGGAGGEAFF | TGTGCCAGCCGCCTAGGAGGGGCGGGAGGGGAAGCTTTCTTT
TRBJ2-1 | TRBV7-3 | TRBD2 | NA | CASSFSGADNEQFF | TGTGCCAGCAGCTTTAGCGGGGCCGACAATGAGCAGTTCTTC
TRBJ2-7 | TRBV7-9 | NA | NA | CASSLGWQAYEQYF | TGTGCCAGCAGCTTGGGGTGGCAGGCCTACGAGCAGTACTTC
TRBJ1-5 | TRBV7-6 | TRBD1 | many | CASSFNPPGTGVNQPQHF | TGTGCCAGCAGCTTCAATCCTCCCGGGACAGGGGTCAATCAGCCCCAGCATTTT
TRBJ2-1 | TRBV19 | NA | many | CASTPNERPEQFF | TGTGCCAGTACCCCAAATGAGAGACCGGAGCAGTTCTTC
TRBJ1-1 | TRBV7-6 | NA | many | CASSSRTRGSTEAFF | TGTGCCAGCAGCTCGAGGACCAGGGGAAGCACTGAAGCTTTCTTT
TRBJ2-5 | TRBV7-9 | NA | many | CASSSGRLLVQETQYF | TGTGCCAGCAGCTCCGGTAGACTCCTCGTTCAAGAGACCCAGTACTTC
TRBJ2-7 | TRBV6-5 | TRBD2 | many | CASSYATSGTAEQYF | TGTGCCAGCAGTTACGCCACTAGCGGGACAGCCGAGCAGTACTTC
TRBJ2-1 | TRBV2 | TRBD2 | many | CASSELAGAYNEQFF | TGTGCCAGCAGTGAGCTAGCGGGGGCGTACAATGAGCAGTTCTTC
TRBJ2-1 | TRBV5-6 | TRBD2 | few | CASSRPGLAASYNEQFF | TGTGCCAGCAGCCGTCCGGGACTAGCGGCCTCCTACAATGAGCAGTTCTTC
TRBJ2-3 | TRBV5-1 | TRBD2 | many | CASSFAGGSTDTQYF | TGCGCCAGCAGCTTCGCGGGGGGTAGCACAGATACGCAGTATTTT
TRBJ2-5 | TRBV20-1 | TRBD2 | many | CSASPTSGRQETQYF | TGCAGTGCTAGCCCCACTAGCGGGAGGCAAGAGACCCAGTACTTC
TRBJ1-1 | TRBV12-3/TRBV12-4 | TRBD1 | many | CASSLSDRVGLGGAFF | TGTGCCAGCAGTTTATCGGACAGGGTGGGGTTAGGGGGAGCTTTCTTT
TRBJ2-1 | TRBV7-8 | NA | many | CASSSRRSGGSLYNEQFF | TGTGCCAGCAGCTCTAGAAGATCCGGAGGGTCCCTTTACAATGAGCAGTTCTTC
TRBJ2-1 | TRBV10-3 | NA | many | CATIRDSPKEQFF | TGTGCCACGATCCGGGACTCCCCTAAGGAGCAGTTCTTC
TRBJ2-7 | TRBV6-1 | NA | few | CASKGPISYEQYF | TGTGCCAGCAAGGGACCGATCTCCTACGAGCAGTACTTC
TRBJ2-7 | TRBV12-3/TRBV12-4 | TRBD2 | few | CASSPPGPLAGEGEQYF | TGTGCCAGCAGTCCTCCCGGGCCCCTAGCGGGAGAGGGGGAGCAGTACTTC
TRBJ2-5 | TRBV12-3/TRBV12-4 | TRBD1 | many | CASSFRGQIQETQYF | TGTGCCAGCAGTTTCAGGGGACAGATTCAAGAGACCCAGTACTTC
TRBJ2-7 | TRBV7-6 | NA | many | CASSSPLYEQYF | TGTGCCAGCAGCTCGCCACTCTACGAGCAGTACTTC
TRBJ1-1 | TRBV7-8 | TRBD1 | NA | CASTLFQGAVSTEAFF | TGTGCCAGCACCCTTTTCCAGGGGGCAGTGAGCACTGAAGCTTTCTTT
TRBJ1-6 | TRBV9 | TRBD1 | many | CASSPSDRHNSPLHF | TGTGCCAGCAGCCCTTCGGACAGGCATAATTCACCCCTCCACTTT
TRBJ2-2 | TRBV20-1 | NA | NA | CSATDGGPNTGELFF | TGCAGTGCTACCGACGGGGGGCCTAACACCGGGGAGCTGTTTTTT
TRBJ2-3 | TRBV4-1 | TRBD2 | NA | CASSQETGGLADTQYF | TGCGCCAGCAGCCAAGAGACGGGGGGGTTGGCAGATACGCAGTATTTT
TRBJ2-7 | TRBV4-3 | TRBD2 | many | CASSLAETGTSAYEQYF | TGCGCCAGCAGCCTCGCTGAAACCGGGACTAGCGCCTACGAGCAGTACTTC
TRBJ2-7 | TRBV5-1 | NA | many | CASSLGRGPFSYEQYF | TGCGCCAGCAGCTTGGGTAGGGGTCCCTTTTCCTACGAGCAGTACTTC
TRBJ2-7 | TRBV7-2 | TRBD1 | many | CASSLRTGGAVYEQYF | TGTGCCAGCAGCTTACGAACAGGGGGCGCGGTCTACGAGCAGTACTTC
TRBJ2-5 | TRBV12-3/TRBV12-4 | TRBD2 | few | CASSLGTSGRGETQYF | TGTGCCAGCAGTTTAGGGACTAGCGGAAGGGGGGAGACCCAGTACTTC
TRBJ2-7 | TRBV20-1 | NA | NA | CSALLQGRSYEQYF | TGCAGTGCTTTGCTACAGGGAAGGTCCTACGAGCAGTACTTC
TRBJ2-6 | TRBV6-1 | NA | many | CASRPTGAKSGANVLTF | TGTGCCAGCAGACCGACAGGAGCGAAGTCTGGGGCCAACGTCCTGACTTTC
TRBJ2-3 | TRBV11-2 | TRBD2 | few | CASSLRPPSIFGGTMDTQYF | TGTGCCAGCAGCTTAAGGCCCCCCTCTATATTTGGCGGGACTATGGATACGCAGTATTTT